These 15 T cell receptor beta chains were sequenced from one sample in a study of blood T cell repertoires in COVID-19. Here immunoSEQ multiplex PCR was the method, and the copy in TCRdb shows in-frame clones only, minus some. The sample includes more than 150,000 clones, around 81% of them seen just once. Sequencing was performed on peripheral blood. These receptor sequences come from a woman of 80 years or more with COVID-19, enrolled during active disease.

The chain recombines TRBV28 with TRBJ2-5, with 12 bases that match TRBD1. Germline V gives CDR1 MDHEN, CDR2 SYDVKM. With 6 bases clipped from V and 5 bases from J, the junction kept 10 bases outside the gene matches. The CDR3 contains 16 residues. The CDR3 protein is CASSARGTGGRETQYF. The CDR3 nucleotides are TGTGCCAGCAGCGCACGAGGGACAGGGGGCAGGGAGACCCAGTACTTC. Full variable domain (outside the CDR3, taken from reference TRBV28 and TRBJ2-5): DVKVTQSSRYLVKRTGEKVFLECVQDMDHENMFWYRQDPGLGLRLIYFSYDVKMKEKGDIPEGYSVSREKKERFSLILESASTNQTSMYLCASSARGTGGRETQYFGPGTRLLVL.

The gene calls are TRBV27 and TRBJ1-2, with TRBD1 identical over 9 bases. J lost 0 bases, V lost 5 bases, and 7 bases had no gene match. CDR3 length: 16 amino acids. The germline V gene has CDR1 MNHEY and CDR2 SMNVEV (reference sequence). CDR3 coding DNA: TGTGCCAGCAGTCCCGGGACAGGGACAACTAACTATGGCTACACCTTC. Its translation is CASSPGTGTTNYGYTF.

The chain carries TRBV5-6 and TRBJ1-4; D unclear. This CDR3 is built from 16 residues. Germline V gives CDR1 SGHDT, CDR2 YYEEEE. V lost 4 bases and J lost 4, with 17 bases in between. The CDR3 here is CASSLVTGSGNEKLFF. The DNA of the CDR3 is TGTGCCAGCAGCCTGGTAACGGGTTCGGGTAATGAAAAACTGTTTTTT.

This clone was seen a single time. The rearrangement joins TRBV21-1 to TRBJ2-5; no check of the table's D call, TRBD2, against the DNA was made. TRBV21-1 is given as a pseudogene. The CDR3 is made up of 19 amino acids. CDR3 in amino acids: CASSKGNRLAGGMGETQYF. DNA for the CDR3: TGTGCCAGCAGCAAGGGTAATCGACTAGCGGGAGGTATGGGGGAGACCCAGTACTTC.

V gene TRBV29-1 combines with J gene TRBJ1-2; D ambiguous. Trimming took 4 bases from V and 3 from J, leaving 12 bases between them. Looked up from germline, CDR1 is SQVTM and CDR2 is ANQGSEA. This CDR3 spans 13 amino acids. The CDR3 DNA sequence: TGCAGCGTTGTATTCGGGGAAGACTATGGCTACACCTTC. The encoded protein is CSVVFGEDYGYTF.

This rearrangement joins TRBV19 to TRBJ1-5; D is unclear. CDR3 length: 14 residues. Between the trimmed V and J ends, which lost 0 bases and 9 bases, there was a span of 12 bases. In germline, CDR1 is LNHDA, CDR2 SQIVND (reference sequence). The CDR3 sequence: CASSIDRGMLPQHF. The DNA for the CDR3 is TGTGCCAGTAGTATAGATCGAGGTATGCTGCCCCAGCATTTT.

V usage is TRBV2 and J usage is TRBJ2-7; a possible D gene is TRBD1 (6 bases). From germline, CDR1 is SNHLY and CDR2 FYNNEI. Trimming cost V 3 bases and J 2 bases, with 11 bases left between them. The CDR3 consists of 14 residues. CDR3: CASSENRAAYEQYF. CDR3 nucleotide sequence: TGTGCCAGCAGTGAGAACAGGGCCGCCTACGAGCAGTACTTC.

The rearrangement links TRBV1 to TRBJ2-7; the table's D call, TRBD2, has no DNA check behind it. TRBV1 has pseudogene status. The CDR3 runs 13 residues. CDR3: CTSSQGAGGEQYF. CDR3 DNA sequence: TGCACCAGCAGCCAAGGGGCCGGGGGCGAGCAGTACTTC.

This clone is labeled as medium-sized. V is TRBV7-6 and J is TRBJ2-7, with a tentative D call TRBD1 (5 bases). Per germline, CDR1 SGHVS and CDR2 FNYEAQ. The CDR3 runs to 10 residues. V lost 8 bases and J 6 bases, leaving 8 bases between the germline ends. CDR3 loop: CASPGREQYF. The CDR3 bases are TGTGCCAGCCCAGGGCGCGAGCAGTACTTC.

The chain couples TRBV7-8 to TRBJ2-7; D may be TRBD2 (6 bases). V lost 5 bases and J lost 3, with 11 bases in between. Germline CDR1 and CDR2: SGHVS and FQNEAQ. This CDR3 is built from 13 residues. The chain's CDR3 is CASSLRTNYEQYF. CDR3 DNA: TGTGCCAGCAGCCTCCGGACTAACTACGAGCAGTACTTC.

This clone came up a few times. This chain links TRBV7-2 with TRBJ1-2; D possibly corresponds to TRBD1 (6 bases). V was clipped by 1 base and J by 3 bases, with 12 bases between them. CDR3 length: 15 residues. Per the germline V gene, CDR1 is SGHTA and CDR2 is FQGNSA. The CDR3 bases are TGTGCCAGCAGCTTAGGGCAGGGGACGGACTATGGCTACACCTTC. As protein: CASSLGQGTDYGYTF.

This clone was detected only once. V is TRBV3-1 (or the pseudogene TRBV3-2) and J is TRBJ2-3, with 12 nucleotides matching TRBD2. Germline V gene data show CDR1 as LGHDT and CDR2 as YNNKEL (reference sequence). V was clipped by 4 bases and J by 4 bases; unmatched bases: 6. The CDR3 runs 16 residues. In nucleotides, the CDR3 is TGTGCCAGCAGCCTCCTAGCGGGGGGGCTCGCAGATACGCAGTATTTT. It codes for CASSLLAGGLADTQYF.

The V call is TRBV19, the J call TRBJ1-2; TRBD1 aligns across 12 bases. The V gene's germline CDR1 is LNHDA and CDR2 SQIVND (reference sequence). The CDR3 is 16 residues long. Trimming took 7 bases from V and 2 from J; bases not matched to a gene: 8. CDR3 in amino acids: CASNPSGTGGNYGYTF. The CDR3 DNA sequence: TGTGCCAGTAACCCCTCCGGGACAGGGGGCAACTATGGCTACACCTTC. Based on the CDR3 plus reference TRBV19 and TRBJ1-2, the full variable domain is DGGITQSPKYLFRKEGQNVTLSCEQNLNHDAMYWYRQDPGQGLRLIYYSQIVNDFQKGDIAEGYSVSREKKESFPLTVTSAQKNPTAFYLCASNPSGTGGNYGYTFGSGTRLTVV.

The chain joins TRBV5-5 to TRBJ2-3, with 8 nucleotides matching TRBD2. The CDR3 spans 16 residues. J lost 5 bases, V lost 0 bases, and 8 bases had no gene match. Germline V gene data show CDR1 as SGHKS and CDR2 as YYEKEE (reference sequence). The CDR3 is CASSLGGLGGVDTQYF. CDR3 in DNA: TGTGCCAGCAGCTTGGGGGGACTAGGAGGAGTAGATACGCAGTATTTT.

V is TRBV7-9 and J is TRBJ2-3; 10 nucleotides line up with TRBD2. V trimming: 1 base; J trimming: 2 bases; junction bases outside the gene matches: 6. This CDR3 has 17 amino acids. Germline CDR1 SEHNR, CDR2 FQNEAQ (reference sequence). The CDR3 bases are TGTGCCAGCAGCTTAGAGGCAGCGGGAGGGCCCACAGATACGCAGTATTTT. Translation: CASSLEAAGGPTDTQYF.